This TCR beta chain was identified in a study of cytomegalovirus exposure and HLA in healthy donors. Whole-study results and caveats: Among immune exposure information, only CMV serostatus was available. TCR beta V segments were, for the most part, productive about 87% or about 30% of the time in an earlier analysis.

This CDR3 is 15 amino acids long. V was pared by 5 bases and J by 4 bases, with 6 bases of the junction left unmatched. Per the germline V gene, CDR1 is SGHAT and CDR2 is FQNNGV. The PCR was carried out with 60 Vbeta primers and 13 Jbeta primers. Only in-frame clones appear in the TCRdb table, and some are missing; sequencing was by immunoSEQ multiplex PCR. The sample carries around 110,000 clones, about 62% recorded once. Comment on this clone: What it recognizes is unknown.

Though nominally healthy at sampling, donors likely had unrecorded immune exposures. The sequencing input was PBMCs. The TCR comes from a woman aged 40 to 50 in good health and CMV-seropositive. The gene calls are TRBV11-2 and TRBJ2-2; 8 nucleotides match TRBD2. The CDR3, as DNA: TGTGCCAGCAGCCCGGGACTAGGGCTCACCGGGGAGCTGTTTTTT. Its protein is CASSPGLGLTGELFF. The full variable domain, rest sourced from reference TRBV11-2 and TRBJ2-2, is EAGVAQSPRYKIIEKRQSVAFWCNPISGHATLYWYQQILGQGPKLLIQFQNNGVVDDSQLPKDRFSAERLKGVDSTLKIQPAKLEDSAVYLCASSPGLGLTGELFFGEGSRLTVL.